The present T cell receptor beta chain was sequenced within a study of T cells expressing NK-cell markers. Study context: The TCR beta repertoires originated in sorted CD3+CD56+NKG2C+, CD3+CD56+NKG2C- and CD3+CD56-NKG2C+ T cells.

General observations from the study: Dominant NKG2C+ clonotypes were found to form about 1.0-8% of CD8+ T cells in six donors.

Using the 5' RACE reads, TCRdb records one entry per CDR3 protein without DNA. The sample yields 200,000 to 300,000 distinct CDR3 sequences, of which the top ten take up around 0.4%. Of note for this clonotype: Its antigen is unknown.

This CDR3 spans 12 amino acids. CDR1 is DFQATT, CDR2 SNEGSKA, per germline (reference sequence). J is TRBJ2-7 and V is TRBV20-1. Sequenced material: blood T cells: a sorted CD56 or NKG2C T cell subset, CD4+ or CD8+ T cells, or bulk PBMC T cells (not recorded which). This TCR derives from a man younger than 35 in good health. This CDR3 is CSASFVAYEQYF.